The subject of this entry is one T cell receptor beta chain. The data originate from a study of blood T cell repertoires in COVID-19. Study overall: Whether acute or convalescent, the COVID-19 samples came from the United States, Italy and Spain. From T cells, B-cell-depleted T cells, or PBMCs came the material, which was cDNA or gDNA.

This CDR3 is 15 amino acids long. Trimming shortened V by 1 base and J by 0 bases, and 8 bases separated the two germline ends. Germline V gene data show CDR1 as LGHDT and CDR2 as YNNKEL (reference sequence). Source study methods: Amplification with reference gene primers provided the estimates of nucleated cell counts. Here immunoSEQ multiplex PCR was the method, and the copy in TCRdb shows in-frame clones only, minus some. V, J and clone size are taken as reported in that table, and D and trimming were inferred from the DNA itself. The sample contains under 200,000 clones, 88% of which appear only once.

Sequencing was carried out using peripheral blood. V is TRBV3-1 (or the pseudogene TRBV3-2) and J is TRBJ2-3; unclear D gene. The sequence was collected from a man aged 40-55 years with active or convalescent COVID-19. The CDR3 sequence: CASSQVGSSTDTQYF. CDR3 DNA sequence: TGTGCCAGCAGCCAAGTTGGCAGTAGCACAGATACGCAGTATTTT.